Listed below are T cell receptor beta chains from one sample, sequenced in a study of type 1 regulatory T cells. Via MiXCR, TCRdb re-called the reads, giving one row per CDR3 protein. This repertoire shows fewer than 80,000 distinct CDR3 sequences, more than 20% found once; its top ten account for more than 7.5%. For these TCRs, the target antigens are not known. Source material: cultured type 1 regulatory T (Tr1) cells, either the whole culture or a sorted fraction (not recorded which). These receptors were obtained from a human donor in good health. CDR3s include the opening cysteine and the closing phenylalanine or tryptophan. The D gene is left open where the match is weak. Size is stated for part of the rows, as once, few or many counts, or as a class when the clone is expanded.

D	V	J	size	DNA	CDR3
TRBD1	TRBV6-4	TRBJ2-2	.	TGTGCCAGCAGTGTTCGTATTACAGGGGGCGCCGGGGAGCTGTTTTTT	CASSVRITGGAGELFF
.	TRBV7-9	TRBJ2-3	few	TGTGCCAGCAGCTTACCTTTTGATACGCAGTATTTT	CASSLPFDTQYF
.	TRBV3-1	TRBJ2-3	.	TGTGCCAGCAGCCTCGGCACCGGCGGAGCGCAGTATTTT	CASSLGTGGAQYF
.	TRBV9	TRBJ1-3	few	TGTGCCAGCAGCGTAGGAGCAGTCTCTGGAAACACCATATATTTT	CASSVGAVSGNTIYF
.	TRBV12-3/TRBV12-4	TRBJ2-5	.	TGTGCCAGCAGTAAGCCAGTAGGAGAGACCCAGTACTTC	CASSKPVGETQYF
.	TRBV14	TRBJ2-1	many	TGTGCCAGCAGCCCCTCGCATGCGGGAAATGAGCAGTTCTTC	CASSPSHAGNEQFF
.	TRBV30	TRBJ2-4	many	TGTGCCTGGAGTATCCGAGGGGTCATTCAGTACTTC	CAWSIRGVIQYF
TRBD2	TRBV5-6	TRBJ2-5	.	TGTGCCAGCAGCTTGTGGCGGGAGTCGTACCAAGAGACCCAGTACTTC	CASSLWRESYQETQYF
.	TRBV20-1	TRBJ2-2	few	TGCAGTGTATTACTTCGGAGTCCCGGGGAGCTGTTTTTT	CSVLLRSPGELFF
TRBD2	TRBV20-1	TRBJ2-1	.	TGCAGTGCTACAGCTAGCGGGAGAGTCTACAATGAGCAGTTCTTC	CSATASGRVYNEQFF
.	TRBV5-4	TRBJ1-2	.	TGTGCCAGCAGCTTGGTTGGAGGGCACGGCTACACCTTC	CASSLVGGHGYTF
.	TRBV12-3/TRBV12-4	TRBJ2-2	few	TGTGCCAGCAGTTTCTCGGGGACCGGGGAGCTGTTTTTT	CASSFSGTGELFF
.	TRBV7-2	TRBJ1-1	few	TGTGCCAGCAGCTCGATCTCTTGGGGCACTGAAGCTTTCTTT	CASSSISWGTEAFF
TRBD1	TRBV7-9	TRBJ1-6	few	TGTGCCAGCAGACAAGGGGGCGCCGGGTATTCACCCCTCCACTTT	CASRQGGAGYSPLHF
.	TRBV5-1	TRBJ2-1	.	TGCGCCAGCAGCTTGTGGGACACCAACAATGAGCAGTTCTTC	CASSLWDTNNEQFF
.	TRBV7-6	TRBJ2-5	few	TGTGCCAGCAGCGAACAACGGACCCAGTACTTC	CASSEQRTQYF
.	TRBV14	TRBJ2-1	.	TGTGCCAGCAGCCTCCTTCTGTCCTACAATGAGCAGTTCTTC	CASSLLLSYNEQFF
.	TRBV12-3/TRBV12-4	TRBJ2-7	few	TGTGCCAGCAGTTTTGGCCAGGGCTCCGAGCAGTACTTC	CASSFGQGSEQYF
.	TRBV30	TRBJ2-3	many	TGTGCCTGGAGAGCAGGGTATAACACAGATACGCAGTATTTT	CAWRAGYNTDTQYF
TRBD2	TRBV20-1	TRBJ2-3	.	TGCAGTGCTAGACCACACCGACTAGCGGGAGGGACAGATACGCAGTATTTT	CSARPHRLAGGTDTQYF
.	TRBV7-3	TRBJ2-3	few	TGTGCCAGCAGCTTGACCACCACAGATACGCAGTATTTT	CASSLTTTDTQYF
.	TRBV19	TRBJ2-2	few	TGTGCCAGTAGTAACGCGAATGCAGTCACCGGGGAGCTGTTTTTT	CASSNANAVTGELFF
TRBD1	TRBV18	TRBJ2-7	few	TGTGCCAGCTCACAGGGGACAGGGTGGCACGAGCAGTACTTC	CASSQGTGWHEQYF
TRBD1	TRBV6-5	TRBJ2-1	.	TGTGCCAGCAGTTACGGGGCAGGGGGCTATGAGCAGTTCTTC	CASSYGAGGYEQFF
.	TRBV12-3/TRBV12-4	TRBJ1-2	.	TGTGCCAGCAGTACCCGAGCAGGGGCTGGCTACACCTTC	CASSTRAGAGYTF
.	TRBV24-1	TRBJ1-2	few	TGTGCCACCAGTGATTTCGGAACAGGGCCGATTGGCTACACCTTC	CATSDFGTGPIGYTF
TRBD2	TRBV5-1	TRBJ2-3	many	TGCGCCAGCAGCTTGGAACTAGCGTCTCGCGATACGCAGTATTTT	CASSLELASRDTQYF
TRBD2	TRBV18	TRBJ2-1	.	TGTGCCAGCTCACCGGGACTAGCGGGAGGTAACAATGAGCAGTTCTTC	CASSPGLAGGNNEQFF
.	TRBV7-2	TRBJ1-6	many	TGTGCCAGCAGCTTAGTGCAGGGGCAAATCAATAATTCACCCCTCCACTTT	CASSLVQGQINNSPLHF
TRBD2	TRBV5-1	TRBJ2-1	few	TGCGCCAGCAATGTGGGAGGGCCCAATGAGCAGTTCTTC	CASNVGGPNEQFF